The 25 T cell receptor beta chains presented below share a single source sample, sequenced in a study of T-cell memory formation after mild COVID-19. TCRdb called the 5' RACE reads again in MiXCR, with one record for every CDR3 protein. The sample lists about 500,000 distinct CDR3 sequences, about a fifth seen once, with roughly an eighth in the top ten. Sequenced sample: PBMCs or a T cell subset sorted from them (not recorded which). These receptors came from an adult woman who had mild COVID-19 (a few samples of this study predate the infection). Cell type and time point are not known.

The chain has TRBV20-1 and TRBJ2-7; no definite D call. The CDR3 length is 13 residues. Germline V lookup: CDR1 DFQATT, CDR2 SNEGSKA (reference sequence). The V end was cut by 3 bases, the J end by 2 bases, with 11 bases between. CDR3 bases: TGCAGTGCTAGGCCGGCGGCTACCTACGAGCAGTACTTC. It yields the protein CSARPAATYEQYF.

In this sample, this clonotype turned up a few times. CDR3 residues: CASSYRGRMNTEAFF. The CDR3 DNA follows: TGTGCCAGCAGTTACCGAGGACGGATGAACACTGAAGCTTTCTTT. The chain employs TRBV6-5 and TRBJ1-1; D is unclear. Germline CDR1 MNHEY, CDR2 SVGAGI. V lost 2 bases, J lost 0 bases, and 10 bases lay in between. This CDR3 has 15 residues.

The chain combines TRBV20-1 with TRBJ1-1; D ambiguous. With 5 bases removed from V and 6 bases from J, the gap between germline ends came to 4 bases. Germline V gene sequence: CDR1 DFQATT, CDR2 SNEGSKA (reference sequence). This CDR3 has 9 residues. The CDR3 DNA follows: TGCAGTGCTGAAGCTGAAGCTTTCTTT. It encodes CSAEAEAFF.

J is TRBJ1-2 and V is TRBV20-1, with 7 bases lining up with TRBD1. Germline lookup yields CDR1 DFQATT and CDR2 SNEGSKA (reference sequence). Trimming removed 4 bases from V and 4 bases from J; junction bases left unmatched: 9. This CDR3 comprises 14 residues. CDR3 amino acids: CSATPGQRSYGYTF. In DNA, the CDR3 is TGCAGTGCTACCCCGGGACAGCGCTCCTATGGCTACACCTTC.

This clonotype was observed many times. The V and J genes are TRBV7-9 and TRBJ2-2; D uncertain. The CDR3 has 14 amino acids. Trimming stripped 1 base from V and 1 base from J, with 4 bases between. Germline V gene sequence: CDR1 SEHNR, CDR2 FQNEAQ (reference sequence). DNA for the CDR3: TGTGCCAGCAGCTTAGACGGGAACACCGGGGAGCTGTTTTTT. Its protein is CASSLDGNTGELFF.

The gene calls are TRBV7-2 and TRBJ2-5; tentative D call: TRBD2 (5 bases). Trimming removed 5 bases from V and 5 bases from J, with 15 bases in between. This CDR3 region has 14 residues. Germline V gene lookup returns CDR1 SGHTA and CDR2 FQGNSA. For the CDR3, the DNA is TGTGCCAGCAGCCCGTTCAGCGCGGGCGAGACCCAGTACTTC. Its protein is CASSPFSAGETQYF.

The chain links TRBV12-3 or TRBV12-4 to TRBJ2-7; 13 bases are shared with TRBD2. The CDR3 runs to 15 residues. The ends lost 2 bases at V and 4 bases at J; junction bases unmatched: 2. This CDR3 reads CASSLTTSGGYEQYF. CDR3 DNA sequence: TGTGCCAGCAGTTTAACGACTAGCGGGGGGTACGAGCAGTACTTC.

This clonotype appeared a few times. The chain joins TRBV20-1 to TRBJ2-7; D gene uncertain. The ends were cut back, 1 base at V and 1 base at J, with 14 bases in the middle. The CDR3 extends over 15 amino acids. Germline-derived CDR1 and CDR2 are DFQATT and SNEGSKA (reference sequence). The CDR3 protein is CSARVRGWGSYEQYF. CDR3 bases: TGCAGTGCTAGAGTGAGAGGCTGGGGATCCTACGAGCAGTACTTC.

This clonotype was found a few times. The genes are TRBV28 and TRBJ2-2; 8 bases are a match to TRBD2. The V and J ends lost 2 bases and 5 bases, in that order; junction bases with no gene match: 7. Germline V gene lookup returns CDR1 MDHEN and CDR2 SYDVKM. The CDR3 has 16 amino acids. The DNA for the CDR3 is TGTGCCAGCAGTTTACCGGGGGGGGAAGCGACCGGGGAGCTGTTTTTT. Protein: CASSLPGGEATGELFF.

This clonotype was seen more than once but under ten times. The rearrangement joins TRBV2 to TRBJ2-7; D gene ambiguous. CDR1 and CDR2 (germline): SNHLY, FYNNEI. The CDR3 contains 15 residues. Trimming took off 11 bases at V and 2 bases at J, with 22 bases between the two ends. As DNA, the CDR3 is TGTGCCGGTAATAGAACCAAGGGCCGGACCTACGAGCAGTACTTC. It yields the protein CAGNRTKGRTYEQYF.

This clonotype has a handful of counts. The V gene is TRBV24-1, the J gene TRBJ2-2; 8 nucleotides match TRBD1. The CDR3 is 16 residues long. With 2 bases clipped from V and 3 bases from J, the junction kept 4 bases outside the gene matches. Germline V gene sequence: CDR1 KGHDR, CDR2 SFDVKD. The CDR3 nucleotides read TGTGCCACCAGTGATTATGAGACAGGGGACACCGGGGAGCTGTTTTTT. The encoded protein is CATSDYETGDTGELFF.

This clonotype has more than one count but fewer than ten. This chain links TRBV18 with TRBJ1-2; no definite D call. Germline assignment: CDR1 KGHSH and CDR2 LQKENI. CDR3 length: 13 residues. Trimming took off 0 bases at V and 4 bases at J, with 6 bases between the two ends. CDR3 nucleotide sequence: TGTGCCAGCTCACCACCGAATCGCTATGGCTACACCTTC. Amino acid sequence: CASSPPNRYGYTF.

This clonotype has just a few counts. The chain combines TRBV19 with TRBJ2-1; the match to TRBD2 covers 10 bases. CDR3 length: 16 amino acids. Germline V lookup: CDR1 LNHDA, CDR2 SQIVND (reference sequence). V was clipped by 5 bases and J by 0 bases; unmatched bases: 4. CDR3 coding DNA: TGTGCCAGTAGTCCCGTAGCGGGAGGCTCCTACAATGAGCAGTTCTTC. Translated, it gives CASSPVAGGSYNEQFF.

This clonotype was detected only a few times. This chain connects TRBV15 to TRBJ1-1; the D is unclear. V shed 8 bases and J shed 2 bases, with 18 bases lying between them. Per germline, CDR1 LNHNV and CDR2 YYDKDF (reference sequence). The CDR3 is made up of 15 amino acids. CDR3 bases: TGTGCCACCGCGCGGGAAGGACGGATAAACACTGAAGCTTTCTTT. It yields the protein CATAREGRINTEAFF.

The chain joins TRBV6-2 or TRBV6-3 to TRBJ2-5; D gene uncertain. Looked up from germline, CDR1 is MNHEY and CDR2 is SVGEGT. Trimming left V 0 bases short and J 5 bases short, with 13 bases between. The CDR3 is 15 residues long. Here the CDR3 reads CASSYSGGVEETQYF. As DNA, the CDR3 is TGTGCCAGCAGTTACTCGGGCGGCGTTGAGGAGACCCAGTACTTC.

The V and J genes are TRBV25-1 and TRBJ2-1; no firm D call. Per the germline V gene, CDR1 is MGHDK and CDR2 is SYGVNS. The CDR3 consists of 15 residues. The V end lost 5 bases, the J end lost 5 bases, and 16 bases lay between the germline ends. CDR3 protein: CASSQQIPADNEQFF. The CDR3 DNA follows: TGTGCCAGCAGTCAACAGATCCCAGCCGACAATGAGCAGTTCTTC.

The chain joins TRBV3-1 to TRBJ2-7, with D perhaps TRBD1 or TRBD2 (5 bases each). V lost 1 base, J lost 5 bases, and 6 bases lay in between. The CDR3 runs 12 residues. Germline CDR1 LGHDT, CDR2 YNNKEL (reference sequence). The CDR3 DNA sequence: TGTGCCAGCAGCCAAGTGGGGGACGAGCAGTACTTC. Its translation is CASSQVGDEQYF.

The CDR3 region has the DNA TGCAGTGCCACCTCGAGTCGGTCCCAGTACTTC. It is translated as CSATSSRSQYF. The chain is built from TRBV20-1 and TRBJ2-5; D gene unclear. The V gene's germline CDR1 is DFQATT and CDR2 SNEGSKA (reference sequence). Trimming cost V 6 bases and J 9 bases, with 14 bases left between them. There are 11 residues in the CDR3.

The chain is built from TRBV7-9 and TRBJ1-2; D is uncertain. In germline, CDR1 is SEHNR, CDR2 FQNEAQ (reference sequence). Trimming shortened V by 5 bases and J by 2 bases, and 12 bases separated the two germline ends. This CDR3 region has 14 residues. CDR3 in DNA: TGTGCCAGCAGCGGCCCGGTCGGCAACTATGGCTACACCTTC. This encodes CASSGPVGNYGYTF.

The chain uses TRBV12-3 or TRBV12-4 and TRBJ1-2, with TRBD1 as a possible D gene (6 bases). V was pared by 3 bases and J by 3 bases, with 17 bases between. The CDR3 has 16 amino acids. The DNA for the CDR3 is TGTGCCAGCAGTTTGGGGGCCCCTCCGGTGGACTATGGCTACACCTTC. It specifies CASSLGAPPVDYGYTF.

In its sample, this clonotype was seen a few times. The chain combines TRBV4-1 with TRBJ2-7; D is perhaps TRBD2 (5 bases). Trimming took off 2 bases at V and 3 bases at J, with 8 bases between the two ends. The CDR3 length is 13 residues. The germline CDR1 and CDR2 sequences are MGHRA and YSYEKL. This CDR3 is CASSQPGDYEQYF. DNA for the CDR3: TGCGCCAGCAGCCAACCCGGGGACTACGAGCAGTACTTC.

J is TRBJ1-1 and V is TRBV7-6; tentatively, D is TRBD1 (5 bases). The CDR3 consists of 14 residues. Germline values: CDR1 SGHVS, CDR2 FNYEAQ. Trimming pared 5 bases from V and 7 bases from J, leaving 17 bases between. The CDR3 DNA sequence: TGTGCCAGCAGCAAAAGATGGGACCGACTTGAAGCTTTCTTT. This sequence encodes CASSKRWDRLEAFF.

The V call is TRBV19, the J call TRBJ1-5; TRBD1 aligns across 7 bases. The trim removed 4 bases at V and 2 bases at J, leaving 5 bases unmatched. The length of the CDR3 is 15 residues. Germline CDR1 is LNHDA and CDR2 is SQIVND (reference sequence). This CDR3 reads CASSTTGSGNQPQHF. The DNA of the CDR3 is TGTGCCAGTAGTACGACAGGGAGCGGCAATCAGCCCCAGCATTTT.

DNA for the CDR3: TGTGCCAGCAGCTTAGAAGGACCCGGGGAGCTGTTTTTT. Amino acids: CASSLEGPGELFF. This chain joins TRBV7-2 and TRBJ2-2; no clear D. The V gene lost 1 base and the J gene lost 6 bases, with 6 bases spanning the gap. The CDR3 has 13 residues. CDR1 SGHTA and CDR2 FQGNSA come from the germline V gene.

This clonotype was seen a few times. The gene calls are TRBV12-3 or TRBV12-4 and TRBJ2-7; no firm D call. CDR3 length: 15 residues. Trimming shortened V by 3 bases and J by 6 bases, and 18 bases separated the two germline ends. The CDR3 DNA reads TGTGCCAGCAGTTTCTCCCAGCTAATGCGACTCGAGCAGTACTTC. This gives the protein CASSFSQLMRLEQYF.